Described below is a single TCR beta chain sequence and its context. The antigen is unknown. The sample's time point: newly diagnosed GD, antithyroid drugs for less than 3 months. TCR sequences were obtained from RNA taken from PBMCs. Through Arm-PCR of CDR3 regions and iRepertoire HTBI primers, TCR beta libraries were built. TCRdb used MiXCR to reprocess the multiplex PCR reads, holding one entry per CDR3 protein. The top ten clones hold roughly 9.3% of a sample with about 500,000 distinct CDR3 sequences, around 12% of them seen once. These data are taken from a study of regulatory T cells in long-lasting Graves disease. The study's findings and limits: Preferential use of TRBV28, TRBJ1-2 and TRBJ2-5 was seen in persistent disease.

The V end lost 9 bases, the J end lost 6 bases, and 15 bases lay between the germline ends. Germline CDR1 and CDR2: LNHDA and SQIVND (reference sequence). CDR3 length equals 12 residues. In addition, the sample was reused for a study of T cells in Graves' hyperthyroidism and ophthalmopathy.

The sequences come from peripheral blood mononuclear cells (PBMCs), collected at new diagnosis, from a patient treated with antithyroid drugs. The chain links TRBV19 to TRBJ2-7; D tentatively reads TRBD1 or TRBD2 (5 bases each). The sequence was obtained from a woman aged 30 to 39 with Graves disease. CDR3 nucleotide sequence: TGTGCCAGCCGGGGTGCAGGGCTCGAGCAGTACTTC. It specifies CASRGAGLEQYF.